Presented here are 11 T cell receptor beta chains from one specimen sequenced in a study of blood T cell repertoires in COVID-19. Profiled with immunoSEQ multiplex PCR; TCRdb holds only in-frame clones, not every one. The sample includes 160,000 or so clones, 70% to 90% of them seen just once. The sequencing sample was made of peripheral blood. Receptor source: a man aged 55 to 70 with acute or convalescent COVID-19.

The chain uses TRBV9 and TRBJ2-3, with TRBD2 identical over 10 bases. The germline CDR1 and CDR2 sequences are SGDLS and YYNGEE. V was clipped by 4 bases and J by 6 bases; unmatched bases: 8. This CDR3 comprises 15 residues. The CDR3 loop is CASSSSGGAVDTQYF. CDR3 coding DNA: TGTGCCAGCAGCTCGAGCGGGGGGGCCGTGGATACGCAGTATTTT. The full variable domain, in which reference TRBV9 and TRBJ2-3 provide the parts outside the CDR3, is DSGVTQTPKHLITATGQRVTLRCSPRSGDLSVYWYQQSLDQGLQFLIQYYNGEERAKGNILERFSAQQFPDLHSELNLSSLELGDSALYFCASSSSGGAVDTQYFGPGTRLTVL.

CDR3 region: CATSRRGGDTQYF. CDR3 nucleotide sequence: TGTGCCACCAGCCGGAGGGGCGGGGATACGCAGTATTTT. The chain combines TRBV15 with TRBJ2-3; a possible D gene is TRBD2 (6 bases). The CDR3 has 13 amino acids. The V gene lost 5 bases and the J gene lost 6 bases, with 12 bases spanning the gap. Germline-derived CDR1 and CDR2 are LNHNV and YYDKDF (reference sequence).

The chain carries TRBV7-2 and TRBJ1-5, with TRBD1 identical over 7 bases. J lost 7 bases, V lost 0 bases, and 3 bases had no gene match. CDR1 is SGHTA, CDR2 FQGNSA, per germline. The CDR3 contains 14 residues. CDR3 DNA: TGTGCCAGCAGCTTAGCTTACAGGGGCCAGCCCCAGCATTTT. It yields the protein CASSLAYRGQPQHF.

This clone was observed a few times. V is TRBV7-3 and J is TRBJ1-1, with 7 nucleotides matching TRBD1. The CDR3 sequence is 14 residues long. Germline trimming cut 4 bases from V and 1 base from J; bases unmatched to any gene: 3. CDR1 SGHTA and CDR2 FQGTGA come from the germline V gene. The CDR3 sequence is CASSSGTANTEAFF. The CDR3 DNA reads as TGTGCCAGCAGCTCCGGGACAGCGAACACTGAAGCTTTCTTT.

The gene calls are TRBV6-2 or TRBV6-3 and TRBJ2-3; TRBD2 agrees at 9 bases. The CDR3 loop spans 18 amino acids. V shed 0 bases, J shed 0 bases, and the junction held 7 bases outside the gene matches. CDR1 MNHEY and CDR2 SVGEGT come from the germline V gene. CDR3 DNA sequence: TGTGCCAGCAGTTACTCCCCTAGCGGGGATACTAGCACAGATACGCAGTATTTT. This translates into CASSYSPSGDTSTDTQYF.

The chain employs TRBV5-1 and TRBJ1-1; 8 bases align to TRBD1. Germline lookup yields CDR1 SGHRS and CDR2 YFSETQ. This CDR3 region has 15 residues. The V and J ends lost 0 bases and 10 bases, in that order; junction bases with no gene match: 11. This chain's CDR3 is CASSLGDYGQGAAFF. CDR3 in DNA: TGCGCCAGCAGCTTGGGCGATTATGGACAGGGAGCAGCTTTCTTT.

The chain uses TRBV18 and TRBJ2-5, with 15 bases that match TRBD2. The junction had 8 bases not matched to a gene; V was cut back by 8 bases and J by 1 base. Germline-derived CDR1 and CDR2 are KGHSH and LQKENI. There are 17 residues in the CDR3. The CDR3 nucleotides are TGTGCCAGCGGCACCGGGACTAGCGGGGGGACCCAAGAGACCCAGTACTTC. Translated, it gives CASGTGTSGGTQETQYF.

The V call is TRBV7-8, the J call TRBJ1-3; perhaps TRBD1 as D (6 bases). Germline V gene lookup returns CDR1 SGHVS and CDR2 FQNEAQ. CDR3 length: 16 amino acids. With 2 bases removed from V and 5 bases from J, the gap between germline ends came to 16 bases. The CDR3 coding sequence is TGTGCCAGCAGCTTAAAACAGGGAACAAGCCGAAACACCATATATTTT. This gives the protein CASSLKQGTSRNTIYF.

The chain is built from TRBV18 and TRBJ2-7; a weak D match, TRBD2 (5 bases). The germline CDR1 and CDR2 sequences are KGHSH and LQKENI. This CDR3 has 13 amino acids. The V end was cut by 2 bases, the J end by 6 bases, with 11 bases between. The CDR3 protein is CASSPEEGGEQYF. DNA of the CDR3: TGTGCCAGCTCACCAGAAGAGGGTGGCGAGCAGTACTTC.

This clone turned up a few times. This chain connects TRBV18 to TRBJ1-1, with D hard to call. The V gene lost 4 bases and the J gene lost 5 bases, with 26 bases spanning the gap. The CDR3 extends over 18 amino acids. Looked up from germline, CDR1 is KGHSH and CDR2 is LQKENI. The CDR3 DNA reads TGTGCCAGCTCACTCATTACCCGCAATACCCGGGGAACAACTGAAGCTTTCTTT. Translating gives CASSLITRNTRGTTEAFF.

The rearrangement uses TRBV6-6 and TRBJ1-2; D remains unclear. Between the trimmed V and J ends, which lost 8 bases and 3 bases, there was a span of 7 bases. CDR1 and CDR2 (germline): MNHNY, SVGAGI (reference sequence). The CDR3 extends over 11 amino acids. The DNA of the CDR3 is TGTGCCAGCGGTATAGACTATGGCTACACCTTC. It specifies CASGIDYGYTF.